A single sample gave rise to the 22 T cell receptor beta chains below, sequenced in a study of cytomegalovirus exposure and HLA in healthy donors. This PCR relied on a set of 60 Vbeta primers and 13 Jbeta primers. Sequencing used immunoSEQ multiplex PCR; TCRdb keeps in-frame clones, though not all of them. The sample lists roughly 100,000 clones; around 80% were seen once. Input material: PBMCs. Receptors were obtained from a man under 40 in good health and CMV-seropositive.

The chain is built from TRBV5-8 and TRBJ2-2, with 7 bases matching TRBD1. Germline V gene lookup returns CDR1 SGHTS and CDR2 YDEGEE. The J segment lost 5 bases and the V segment lost 4 bases, leaving 8 bases of the junction unmatched. This CDR3 has 15 residues. The CDR3 nucleotides are TGTGCCAGCAGCCTAGGGACAGCGGTAACCGGGGAGCTGTTTTTT. Its translation: CASSLGTAVTGELFF.

The rearrangement uses TRBV7-6 and TRBJ1-2, with 7 bases matching TRBD1. The CDR3 runs 16 residues. The junction had 12 bases not matched to a gene; V was cut back by 3 bases and J by 5 bases. CDR1 and CDR2 (germline): SGHVS, FNYEAQ. CDR3 coding DNA: TGTGCCAGCAGCTTGGGGGCGACAGGGATCGGGTATGGCTACACCTTC. This translates into CASSLGATGIGYGYTF.

The chain recombines TRBV9 with TRBJ1-6; maybe TRBD1 (6 bases). CDR3 length equals 15 residues. Between the trimmed V and J ends, which lost 3 bases and 5 bases, there was a span of 12 bases. CDR1 is SGDLS and CDR2 is YYNGEE in the germline V gene. CDR3: CASSADSLNNSPLHF. The CDR3 region has the DNA TGTGCCAGCAGCGCGGACAGCCTTAATAATTCACCCCTCCACTTT.

Concerning this clone: The germline gene is not matched at one end of the junction; a read error may be the cause. Other DNA sequences within the sample encode an identical CDR3. J is TRBJ1-6 and V is TRBV30; 8 bases are a match to TRBD1. The germline V gene has CDR1 GTSNPN and CDR2 SVGIG (reference sequence). The CDR3 spans 14 residues. CDR3 bases: TGTGCCTGGAGTCAGGGGGCGGACAATTCCCCCCTCCACTTT. Translated, it gives CAWSQGADNSPLHF.

As regards this clone: Other nucleotide sequences in the sample specify the same CDR3. The V gene is TRBV2, the J gene TRBJ2-3; maybe TRBD1 (6 bases). The CDR3 is made up of 13 amino acids. Trimming removed 8 bases from V and 1 base from J, with 10 bases in between. Per germline, CDR1 SNHLY and CDR2 FYNNEI. In DNA form, the CDR3 reads TGTGCCAGCTCAGCAGGGGGCACAGATACGCAGTATTTT. Protein: CASSAGGTDTQYF.

The CDR3 here is CASSHRGNYGYTF. As DNA, the CDR3 is TGCGCCAGCAGCCACAGGGGTAACTATGGCTACACCTTC. V gene TRBV4-3 combines with J gene TRBJ1-2; D might be TRBD1 (6 bases). V shed 3 bases and J shed 1 base, with 6 bases lying between them. Per the germline V gene, CDR1 is LGHNA and CDR2 is YSLEER. CDR3 size: 13 residues.

This clone was found once. The CDR3 sequence: CASSVAGGSGYGYTF. CDR3 DNA sequence: TGTGCCAGCAGTGTTGCCGGGGGGTCGGGATATGGCTACACCTTC. The V and J genes are TRBV2 and TRBJ1-2, with a tentative D call TRBD1 (5 bases). The germline V gene encodes CDR1 SNHLY and CDR2 FYNNEI. This CDR3 region has 15 residues. The germline V and J ends were trimmed by 4 bases and 5 bases, with 17 bases remaining between them. Full variable domain (remainder filled in from reference TRBV2 and TRBJ1-2): EPEVTQTPSHQVTQMGQEVILRCVPISNHLYFYWYRQILGQKVEFLVSFYNNEISEKSEIFDDQFSVERPDGSNFTLKIRSTKLEDSAMYFCASSVAGGSGYGYTFGSGTRLTVV.

This clone was detected only a few times. V gene TRBV19 combines with J gene TRBJ1-2, with TRBD1 identical over 8 bases. Germline V gives CDR1 LNHDA, CDR2 SQIVND (reference sequence). Trimming removed 6 bases from V and 6 bases from J; junction bases left unmatched: 3. There are 12 residues in the CDR3. The CDR3 coding sequence is TGTGCCAGTAGCTACAGGGGGGATGGCTACACCTTC. This codes for CASSYRGDGYTF.

V gene TRBV2 combines with J gene TRBJ2-3; D gene ambiguous. The CDR3 totals 15 residues. Germline CDR1 SNHLY, CDR2 FYNNEI. Trimming took 4 bases from V and 0 from J, leaving 11 bases between them. CDR3 in amino acids: CASSANRPSTDTQYF. CDR3 DNA: TGTGCCAGCAGTGCTAACAGACCTAGCACAGATACGCAGTATTTT. Full variable domain (rest looked up from reference TRBV2 and TRBJ2-3): EPEVTQTPSHQVTQMGQEVILRCVPISNHLYFYWYRQILGQKVEFLVSFYNNEISEKSEIFDDQFSVERPDGSNFTLKIRSTKLEDSAMYFCASSANRPSTDTQYFGPGTRLTVL.

This clone was detected a few times. This chain uses TRBV19 with TRBJ1-4; no firm D call. CDR3 size: 12 residues. In germline, CDR1 is LNHDA, CDR2 SQIVND (reference sequence). The V end lost 3 bases, the J end lost 14 bases, and 13 bases lay between the germline ends. The CDR3 loop reads CASSIRTGPLFF. Here the CDR3 DNA reads TGTGCCAGTAGTATTAGGACTGGCCCCCTGTTTTTT. The variable domain in full, with the rest retrieved from reference TRBV19 and TRBJ1-4, is DGGITQSPKYLFRKEGQNVTLSCEQNLNHDAMYWYRQDPGQGLRLIYYSQIVNDFQKGDIAEGYSVSREKKESFPLTVTSAQKNPTAFYLCASSIRTGPLFFGSGTQLSVL.

This chain joins TRBV19 and TRBJ1-1; 7 bases align to TRBD1. The germline gives CDR1 LNHDA, CDR2 SQIVND (reference sequence). V lost 5 bases and J lost 4; bases outside the gene matches: 7. This CDR3 spans 14 amino acids. The CDR3 protein is CASSPGDSRTEAFF. CDR3 nucleotide sequence: TGTGCCAGTAGTCCAGGGGACAGTCGCACTGAAGCTTTCTTT.

The V gene is TRBV30, the J gene TRBJ1-5; 9 nucleotides align to TRBD1. The CDR3 runs 16 residues. Looked up from germline, CDR1 is GTSNPN and CDR2 is SVGIG (reference sequence). V lost 2 bases and J lost 4; bases outside the gene matches: 9. The CDR3 sequence is CAWSSGDRVGNQPQHF. The CDR3 DNA follows: TGTGCCTGGAGTTCAGGGGACAGGGTGGGTAATCAGCCCCAGCATTTT.

In this sample, this clone turned up a few times. The chain is built from TRBV4-1 and TRBJ1-1, with no clear D. Trimming removed 1 base from V and 7 bases from J, with 4 bases in between. The CDR3 contains 11 residues. In germline, CDR1 is MGHRA, CDR2 YSYEKL. This CDR3 is CASSQAHEAFF. For the CDR3, the DNA is TGCGCCAGCAGCCAAGCACATGAAGCTTTCTTT.

The chain recombines TRBV7-8 with TRBJ1-2, with D tentatively TRBD1 (5 bases). The V end lost 8 bases, the J end lost 1 base, and 17 bases lay between the germline ends. The germline gives CDR1 SGHVS, CDR2 FQNEAQ. The CDR3 runs to 15 residues. In DNA form, the CDR3 reads TGTGCCAGCGCTCCGATCCAGGGTTATAACTATGGCTACACCTTC. This encodes CASAPIQGYNYGYTF.

The CDR3 reads CASSQGSGLRSPLHF. CDR3 sequence (DNA): TGCGCCAGCAGCCAAGGCTCGGGTTTACGATCACCCCTCCACTTT. The chain is built from TRBV4-1 and TRBJ1-6; D unresolved. V gave up 1 base and J gave up 10 bases, with 14 bases separating them. The CDR3 has 15 amino acids. Germline loops: CDR1 MGHRA, CDR2 YSYEKL.

This sequence joins TRBV30 and TRBJ2-1; tentatively, D is TRBD2 (6 bases). CDR1 and CDR2 from the germline V gene are GTSNPN and SVGIG (reference sequence). The CDR3 covers 11 residues. With 1 base removed from V and 13 bases from J, the gap between germline ends came to 11 bases. Written as DNA, the CDR3 is TGTGCCTGGAGTGGGGGGGATCAACAGTTCTTC. This gives the protein CAWSGGDQQFF.

This clone was observed once. The chain uses TRBV4-1 and TRBJ2-7, with D perhaps TRBD1 (7 bases). The V gene lost 2 bases and the J gene lost 7 bases, with 15 bases spanning the gap. The CDR3 is 14 amino acids. Germline CDR1 MGHRA, CDR2 YSYEKL. The CDR3 DNA sequence: TGCGCCAGCAGCCAACCAGGGGGTGGAGGGGAGCAGTACTTC. Translated, it gives CASSQPGGGGEQYF.

The gene calls are TRBV29-1 and TRBJ1-2; D is unresolved. Germline CDR1 reads SQVTM; CDR2 reads ANQGSEA. The ends were cut back, 4 bases at V and 4 bases at J, with 13 bases in the middle. The CDR3 is 13 amino acids. The chain's CDR3 is CSVATGTSYGYTF. As DNA, the CDR3 is TGCAGCGTTGCCACGGGAACCTCCTATGGCTACACCTTC.

The chain is built from TRBV21-1 and TRBJ1-4; the table names TRBD1, a call not compared with the DNA. TRBV21-1 is a pseudogene locus. The CDR3 runs 12 residues. CDR3 sequence (DNA): TGTGCCAGCAGCAGGCTTAATGAAAAACTGTTTTTT. This codes for CASSRLNEKLFF.

The chain links TRBV7-2 to TRBJ2-5; D gene unclear. Judging by the DNA end, TRBJ2-7 fits better; the J call may be wrong. The V gene's germline CDR1 is SGHTA and CDR2 FQGNSA. The CDR3 loop spans 10 amino acids. CDR3 sequence reads: CASSSYEQYF. In DNA, the CDR3 is TGTGCCAGCAGCTCCTACGAGCAGTACTTC.

The V gene is TRBV28, the J gene TRBJ2-3; 10 bases fit TRBD1. Germline loops: CDR1 MDHEN, CDR2 SYDVKM. The trim removed 6 bases at V and 6 bases at J, leaving 3 bases unmatched. The CDR3 length is 13 residues. As DNA, the CDR3 is TGTGCCAGCAGGACAGGGGGCTTGGATACGCAGTATTTT. Translation: CASRTGGLDTQYF. The full variable domain, in which reference TRBV28 and TRBJ2-3 provide the parts outside the CDR3, is DVKVTQSSRYLVKRTGEKVFLECVQDMDHENMFWYRQDPGLGLRLIYFSYDVKMKEKGDIPEGYSVSREKKERFSLILESASTNQTSMYLCASRTGGLDTQYFGPGTRLTVL.

This clone was detected only once. The same CDR3 can be traced to other DNA sequences in this sample. The chain carries TRBV5-1 and TRBJ1-5, with D tentatively TRBD1 (6 bases). Germline V gene sequence: CDR1 SGHRS, CDR2 YFSETQ. Trimming shortened V by 0 bases and J by 2 bases, and 9 bases separated the two germline ends. The CDR3 runs 15 residues. The CDR3 region has the DNA TGCGCCAGCAGCTTGGGCGCAGGGGGCAATCAGCCCCAGCATTTT. Its protein product is CASSLGAGGNQPQHF.